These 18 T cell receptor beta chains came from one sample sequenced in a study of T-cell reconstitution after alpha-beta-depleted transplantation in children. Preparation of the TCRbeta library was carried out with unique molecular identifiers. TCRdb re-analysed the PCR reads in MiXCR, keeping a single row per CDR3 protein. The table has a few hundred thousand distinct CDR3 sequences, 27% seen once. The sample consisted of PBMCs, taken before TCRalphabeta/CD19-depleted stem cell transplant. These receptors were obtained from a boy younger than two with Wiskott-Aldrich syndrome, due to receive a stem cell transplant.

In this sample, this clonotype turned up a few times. DNA of the CDR3: TGTGCCAGCAGTTACAGAGTCGGGGAGCTGTTTTTT. Protein: CASSYRVGELFF. The chain combines TRBV6-5 with TRBJ2-2; D unresolved. Germline CDR1 reads MNHEY; CDR2 reads SVGAGI. V was shortened by 2 bases and J by 7 bases, with 5 bases between the two germline ends. The CDR3 covers 12 residues.

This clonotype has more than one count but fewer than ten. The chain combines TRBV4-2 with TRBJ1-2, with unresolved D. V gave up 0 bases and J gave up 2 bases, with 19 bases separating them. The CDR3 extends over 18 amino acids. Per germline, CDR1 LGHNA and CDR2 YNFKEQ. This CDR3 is CASSQDPRARSLNYGYTF. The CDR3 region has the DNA TGTGCCAGCAGCCAAGATCCGCGGGCCCGCTCCCTCAACTATGGCTACACCTTC.

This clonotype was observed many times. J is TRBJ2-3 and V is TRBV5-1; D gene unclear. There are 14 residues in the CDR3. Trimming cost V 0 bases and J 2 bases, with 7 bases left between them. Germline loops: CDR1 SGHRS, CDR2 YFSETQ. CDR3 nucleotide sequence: TGCGCCAGCAGCTTGGAACTGGACACAGATACGCAGTATTTT. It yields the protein CASSLELDTDTQYF.

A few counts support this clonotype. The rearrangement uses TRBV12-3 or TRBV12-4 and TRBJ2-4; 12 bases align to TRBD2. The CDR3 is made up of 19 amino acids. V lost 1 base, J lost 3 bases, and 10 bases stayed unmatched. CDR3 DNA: TGTGCCAGCAGTTTAGACCGACTAGCGGGAGAGAATGGCAAAAACATTCAGTACTTC. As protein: CASSLDRLAGENGKNIQYF.

The CDR3 is CASSYSTRGETQYF. In nucleotides, the CDR3 is TGTGCCAGCAGTTACTCGACACGGGGAGAGACCCAGTACTTC. The chain recombines TRBV6-2 or TRBV6-3 with TRBJ2-5; tentatively, D is TRBD2 (5 bases). Germline lookup yields CDR1 MNHEY and CDR2 SVGEGT. V dropped 0 bases and J dropped 4 bases, with 9 bases sitting between them. CDR3 length: 14 residues.

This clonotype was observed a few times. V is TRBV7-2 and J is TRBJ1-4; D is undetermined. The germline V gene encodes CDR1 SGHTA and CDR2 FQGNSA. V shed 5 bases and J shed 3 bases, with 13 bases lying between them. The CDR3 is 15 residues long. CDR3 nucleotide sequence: TGTGCCAGCAGCCGGAAGACCGGGGCTAATGAAAAACTGTTTTTT. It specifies CASSRKTGANEKLFF.

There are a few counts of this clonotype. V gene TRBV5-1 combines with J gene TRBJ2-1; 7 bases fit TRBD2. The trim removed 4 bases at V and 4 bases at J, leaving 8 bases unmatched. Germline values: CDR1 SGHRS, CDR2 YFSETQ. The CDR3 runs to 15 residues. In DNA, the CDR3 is TGCGCCAGCAGCCGAGGTCTAGCGGCTTACAATGAGCAGTTCTTC. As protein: CASSRGLAAYNEQFF.

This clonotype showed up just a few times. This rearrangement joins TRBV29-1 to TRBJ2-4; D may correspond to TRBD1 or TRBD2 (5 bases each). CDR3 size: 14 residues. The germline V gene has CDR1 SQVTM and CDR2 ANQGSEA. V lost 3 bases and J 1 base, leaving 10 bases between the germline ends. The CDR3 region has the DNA TGCAGCGTTGAGTCCAGGGAGGCCAAAAACATTCAGTACTTC. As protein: CSVESREAKNIQYF.

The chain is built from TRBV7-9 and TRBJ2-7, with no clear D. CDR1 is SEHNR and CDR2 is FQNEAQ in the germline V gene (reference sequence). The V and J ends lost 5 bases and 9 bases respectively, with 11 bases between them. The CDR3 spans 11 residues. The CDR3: CASSIDLWQYF. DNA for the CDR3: TGTGCCAGCAGCATAGATCTCTGGCAGTACTTC. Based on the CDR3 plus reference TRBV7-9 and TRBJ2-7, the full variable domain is DTGVSQNPRHKITKRGQNVTFRCDPISEHNRLYWYRQTLGQGPEFLTYFQNEAQLEKSRLLSDRFSAERPKGSFSTLEIQRTEQGDSAMYLCASSIDLWQYFGPGTRLTVT.

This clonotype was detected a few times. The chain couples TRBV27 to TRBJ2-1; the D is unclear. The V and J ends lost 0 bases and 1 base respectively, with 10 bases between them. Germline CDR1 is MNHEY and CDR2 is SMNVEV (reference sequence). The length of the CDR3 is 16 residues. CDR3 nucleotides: TGTGCCAGCAGTTTATCGCCCGGCCAGTCCTACAATGAGCAGTTCTTC. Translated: CASSLSPGQSYNEQFF.

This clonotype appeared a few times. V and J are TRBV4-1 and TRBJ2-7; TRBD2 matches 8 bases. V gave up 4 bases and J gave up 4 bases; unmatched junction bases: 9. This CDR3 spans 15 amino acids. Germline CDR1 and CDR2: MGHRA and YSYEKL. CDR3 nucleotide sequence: TGCGCCAGCAGCCTTGGACTAGCTCCCATATACGAGCAGTACTTC. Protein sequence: CASSLGLAPIYEQYF.

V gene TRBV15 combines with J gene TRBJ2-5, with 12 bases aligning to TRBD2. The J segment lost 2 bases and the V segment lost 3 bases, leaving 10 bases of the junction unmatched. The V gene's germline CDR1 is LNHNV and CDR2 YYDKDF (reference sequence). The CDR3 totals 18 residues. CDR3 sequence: CATSRTMLAGGAQETQYF. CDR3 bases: TGTGCCACCAGCAGGACTATGCTAGCGGGAGGGGCTCAAGAGACCCAGTACTTC.

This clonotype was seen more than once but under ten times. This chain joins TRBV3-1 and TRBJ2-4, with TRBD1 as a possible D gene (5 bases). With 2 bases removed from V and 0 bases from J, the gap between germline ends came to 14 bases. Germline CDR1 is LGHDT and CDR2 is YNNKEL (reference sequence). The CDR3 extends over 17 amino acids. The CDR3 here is CASSQRGKGLAKNIQYF. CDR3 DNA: TGTGCCAGCAGCCAAAGAGGAAAGGGGTTAGCCAAAAACATTCAGTACTTC.

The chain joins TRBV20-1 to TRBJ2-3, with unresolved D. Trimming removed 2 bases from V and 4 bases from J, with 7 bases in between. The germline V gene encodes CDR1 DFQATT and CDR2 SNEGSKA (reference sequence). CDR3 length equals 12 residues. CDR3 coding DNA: TGCAGTGCTAGACCCTCAGCAGATACGCAGTATTTT. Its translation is CSARPSADTQYF.

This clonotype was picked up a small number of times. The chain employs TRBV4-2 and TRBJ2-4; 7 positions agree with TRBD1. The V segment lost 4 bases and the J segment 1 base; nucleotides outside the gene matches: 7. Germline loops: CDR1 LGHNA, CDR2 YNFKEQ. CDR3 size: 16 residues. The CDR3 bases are TGTGCCAGCAGCCCCGCGACAGGGATGGCCAAAAACATTCAGTACTTC. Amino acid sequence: CASSPATGMAKNIQYF.

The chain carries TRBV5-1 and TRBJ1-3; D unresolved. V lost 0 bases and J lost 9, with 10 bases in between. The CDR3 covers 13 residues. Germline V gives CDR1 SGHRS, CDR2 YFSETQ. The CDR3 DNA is TGCGCCAGCAGCTTGGGAAAGGGTGGCACCATATATTTT. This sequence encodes CASSLGKGGTIYF. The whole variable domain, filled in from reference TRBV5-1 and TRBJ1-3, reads KAGVTQTPRYLIKTRGQQVTLSCSPISGHRSVSWYQQTPGQGLQFLFEYFSETQRNKGNFPGRFSGRQFSNSRSEMNVSTLELGDSALYLCASSLGKGGTIYFGEGSWLTVV.

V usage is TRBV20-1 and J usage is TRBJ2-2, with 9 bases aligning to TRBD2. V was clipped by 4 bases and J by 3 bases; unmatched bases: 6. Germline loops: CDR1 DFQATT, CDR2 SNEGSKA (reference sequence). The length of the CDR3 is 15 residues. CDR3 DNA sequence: TGCAGTGCTATCCGAAGCGGGAGGTACACCGGGGAGCTGTTTTTT. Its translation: CSAIRSGRYTGELFF.

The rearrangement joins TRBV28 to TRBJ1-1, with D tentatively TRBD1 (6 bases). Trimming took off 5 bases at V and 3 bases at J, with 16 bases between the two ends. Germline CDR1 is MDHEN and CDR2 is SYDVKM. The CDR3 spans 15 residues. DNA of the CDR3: TGTGCCAGCAGTACCTTGACAGGCTCAGACACTGAAGCTTTCTTT. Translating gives CASSTLTGSDTEAFF.